The rows below give T cell receptor beta chains drawn from one sample of a study of T cell changes during pregnancy in multiple sclerosis. Only in-frame clones appear in the TCRdb table, and some are missing; sequencing was by immunoSEQ multiplex PCR. The sample yields about 40,000 clones, roughly 94% seen once. The specimen comprised peripheral blood, sampled in the third trimester of pregnancy. The origin of the receptors is a female donor with multiple sclerosis, enrolled in a pregnancy study. The CDR3 runs from the conserved cysteine through the conserved F or W. D genes are given only for firm matches. Size tells how often a clone was seen (once, few, many) or the class of an expanded clone, and some rows leave it out.

abundance	d_gene	v_gene	j_gene	CDR3nt	CDR3aa
.	.	TRBV5-1	TRBJ2-1	TGCGCCAGCAGCTTGGGATTAGTGAGAAATCGGGTCTTC	CASSLGLVRNRVF
.	.	TRBV28	TRBJ1-5	TGTGCCAGCAGTTTACCGGCGGGGAGGATACGCAATCAGCCCCAGCATTTT	CASSLPAGRIRNQPQHF
.	.	TRBV9	TRBJ1-2	TGTGCCAGCAGCCCGGGGGGGGTGGCAGGGAGGAGAGGGGGCTACACCTTC	CASSPGGVAGRRGGYTF
.	.	TRBV5-8	TRBJ2-2	TGTGCCAGCAGCTTGTATGAGGGAGGTCAGAAACGCCCCAACACCGGGGAGCTGTTTTTT	CASSLYEGGQKRPNTGELFF
.	.	TRBV29-1	TRBJ2-5	TGCAGCGTCGCCGGCAGGCTTTATCAAGAGACCCAGTACTTC	CSVAGRLYQETQYF
.	TRBD2	TRBV6-5	TRBJ2-1	TGTGCCAGCAGTTACTCGGAGACTAGCGGGGGCAATGAGCAGTTCTTC	CASSYSETSGGNEQFF
.	TRBD1	TRBV7-2	TRBJ2-2	TGTGCCAGCAGCTTAGCCCGGACAGGGTTGGGGGAGCTGTTTTTT	CASSLARTGLGELFF
.	TRBD1	TRBV9	TRBJ2-7	TGTGCCAGCAGCGTAAGGGGACAGTCCTACGAGCAGTACTTC	CASSVRGQSYEQYF
.	.	TRBV10-3	TRBJ1-1	TGTGCCATCAGTGAGGGTAGGAACACTGAAGCTTTCTTT	CAISEGRNTEAFF
.	TRBD2	TRBV28	TRBJ2-2	TGTGCCAGCAGTTCCCCGGCGACTAGCGGAATCACCGGGGAGCTGTTTTTT	CASSSPATSGITGELFF
.	TRBD2	TRBV6-5	TRBJ2-3	TGTGCCAGCAGACGACTAGCGGGGGGGAAAGATACGCAGTATTTT	CASRRLAGGKDTQYF
.	.	TRBV30	TRBJ2-3	TGTGCCTGGAGTACGTCGGCAGATACGCAGTATTTT	CAWSTSADTQYF
.	.	TRBV27	TRBJ1-4	TGTGCCAGCAGCCCGACAGCGACTAATGAAAAACTGTTTTTT	CASSPTATNEKLFF
.	.	TRBV30	TRBJ2-5	TGTGCCTGGAGTGTGGGTTGGGAGGAGATGGAGACCCAGTACTTC	CAWSVGWEEMETQYF
.	.	TRBV5-6	TRBJ1-4	TGTGCCAGCAGCTTTTGGGCAGGGCCTAATGAAAAACTGTTTTTT	CASSFWAGPNEKLFF
.	TRBD1	TRBV7-2	TRBJ2-7	TGTGCCAGCAGCACTCGGGACCGGGACAGGGGCTACGAGCAGTACTTC	CASSTRDRDRGYEQYF
.	TRBD2	TRBV25-1	TRBJ2-1	TGTGCCAGCAGTGAGATCGGGACTAGCGGGAGGGATGAGCAGTTCTTC	CASSEIGTSGRDEQFF
.	TRBD2	TRBV5-1	TRBJ2-2	TGCGCCAGCAGCTCTAGCGGGGACGACACCGGGGAGCTGTTTTTT	CASSSSGDDTGELFF
.	TRBD1	TRBV4-1	TRBJ1-4	TGCGCCAGCAGCCAGGGGACAGGCCAAACGGGGGAAAAACTGTTTTTT	CASSQGTGQTGEKLFF
.	.	TRBV7-8	TRBJ1-4	TGTGCCAGCAGCTTAGCGCGGGGGACGGCCTTAAATGAAAAACTGTTTTTT	CASSLARGTALNEKLFF
.	.	TRBV6-4	TRBJ2-3	TGTGCCAGCAGTGACTCGCGGGACGGGCGGGATACGCAGTATTTT	CASSDSRDGRDTQYF
.	TRBD1	TRBV2	TRBJ1-5	TGTGCCAGCAGTACAGGGGGGAGCAATCAGCCCCAGCATTTT	CASSTGGSNQPQHF
once	TRBD1	TRBV6-6	TRBJ1-5	TGTGCCAGCAGTTGGGGACAGAATCAGCCCCAGCATTTT	CASSWGQNQPQHF
.	TRBD2	TRBV10-3	TRBJ2-7	TGTGCCATCAGTGGGACTAGCGGGAGAGGGACCTCCTACGAGCAGTACTTC	CAISGTSGRGTSYEQYF
.	.	TRBV18	TRBJ2-1	TGTGCCAGCTCACTCGACCAGGGATTGGGGAATGAGCAGTTCTTC	CASSLDQGLGNEQFF
few	TRBD2	TRBV19	TRBJ2-2	TGTGCCAGTATCCCCCCGGGGGGGAACACCGGGGAGCTGTTTTTT	CASIPPGGNTGELFF
once	TRBD2	TRBV27	TRBJ2-7	TGTGCCAGCAGTTCGCTAGCGGGGGGGAGCTACGAGCAGTACTTC	CASSSLAGGSYEQYF
.	.	TRBV5-5	TRBJ2-7	TGTGCCAGCAGCATGGAACTAGCTTGGGTTGAGCAGTACTTC	CASSMELAWVEQYF
.	.	TRBV5-6	TRBJ1-2	TGTGCCAGCAGCGGGCAGAGTTTCTATGGCTACACCTTC	CASSGQSFYGYTF
.	.	TRBV5-1	TRBJ1-1	TGCGCCAGCAGCTTGTGGGACACGTCGAACACTGAAGCTTTCTTT	CASSLWDTSNTEAFF
.	.	TRBV6-5	TRBJ1-3	TGTGCCAGCAGTCCATCTGGAAACACCATATATTTT	CASSPSGNTIYF
.	TRBD2	TRBV7-8	TRBJ2-3	TGTGCCAGCAGCTCCAGGCAACTAGCGGCGCTCACAGATACGCAGTATTTT	CASSSRQLAALTDTQYF
.	TRBD1	TRBV2	TRBJ1-1	TGTGCCAGCAGTCTGGACAGGGGCACTGAAGCTTTCTTT	CASSLDRGTEAFF
.	TRBD2	TRBV7-2	TRBJ2-1	TGTGCCAGCAGCCCTGGGACTAACCGGGCCAATGAGCAGTTCTTC	CASSPGTNRANEQFF
.	TRBD2	TRBV4-1	TRBJ2-7	TGCGCCAGCAGCCAAGGGTTAGGACTAGCCCTCGAGCAGTACTTC	CASSQGLGLALEQYF
.	TRBD1	TRBV5-4	TRBJ1-1	TGTGCCAGCAAAGGGGGCGAGAGCACTGAAGCTTTCTTT	CASKGGESTEAFF
.	.	TRBV7-3	TRBJ2-5	TGTGCCAGCAGCAAGACGGGGGGCGTTTTAGAGACCCAGTACTTC	CASSKTGGVLETQYF
.	.	TRBV29-1	TRBJ2-7	TGCAGCGCACGCTGGACAGACTCCTACGAGCAGTACTTC	CSARWTDSYEQYF
once	TRBD1	TRBV7-9	TRBJ2-1	TGTGCCAGCAGCGCCGGGACAGCCCTGGGCGTGGAGCAGTTCTTC	CASSAGTALGVEQFF
.	TRBD2	TRBV11-3	TRBJ2-5	TGTGCCAGCAGCTTATTACTAGCGGGGGTAGAGACCCAGTACTTC	CASSLLLAGVETQYF